This T cell receptor beta chain comes out of a study of cytomegalovirus exposure and HLA in healthy donors. The PCR ran on 60 Vbeta and 13 Jbeta primers. As processed by the authors: A later analysis tallied 65 million to 85 million unique TCR beta chains, about 9.9 million of them shared. The data were produced by immunoSEQ multiplex PCR, yet TCRdb's version contains in-frame clones alone and is incomplete. V and J calls and clone size come straight from that table; D and trimming were deduced from the DNA. The profile covers roughly 130,000 clones, with roughly 84% appearing a single time and 1% to 1.5% taken by the ten largest. V was shortened by 2 bases and J by 7 bases, with 12 bases between the two germline ends. Germline V gene data show CDR1 as SGHTA and CDR2 as FQGNSA. The CDR3 consists of 13 residues.

This chain links TRBV7-2 with TRBJ2-7; tentative D call: TRBD2 (7 bases). Sequencing was performed on PBMCs. This TCR derives from a girl between 2 and 10 years old in good health and CMV-seronegative. The CDR3: CASSLRGAREQYF. The CDR3 coding sequence is TGTGCCAGCAGCTTACGGGGGGCTCGGGAGCAGTACTTC.